One and the same sample provided the 21 T cell receptor beta chains below, sequenced in a study of T-cell reconstitution after alpha-beta-depleted transplantation in children. Preparation of the TCRbeta library was carried out with unique molecular identifiers. One entry per CDR3 protein, called by TCRdb with MiXCR from the PCR reads. The table lists around 370,000 distinct CDR3 sequences, roughly 15% of them singletons, with around 38% in the top ten. The sequenced sample was PBMCs, mostly from graft donor cells, obtained 360 days after TCRalphabeta/CD19-depleted stem cell transplant. Receptors originate from a male patient between 2 and 15 years old who had a stem cell transplant for acute lymphoblastic leukemia, so the T cells may come from the graft donor.

The chain joins TRBV12-3 or TRBV12-4 to TRBJ2-4, with D possibly matching TRBD1 (6 bases). The CDR3 is 11 amino acids. Between the trimmed V and J ends, which lost 6 bases and 11 bases, there was a span of 11 bases. The CDR3 DNA sequence: TGTGCCAGCAGGACAGGAACCGTTCAGTACTTC. It is translated as CASRTGTVQYF.

There are many counts of this clonotype. The J gene is TRBJ2-7, the V gene TRBV29-1; D is undetermined. CDR3 length: 12 amino acids. CDR1 is SQVTM, CDR2 ANQGSEA, per germline. Trimming cost V 4 bases and J 0 bases, with 7 bases left between them. In DNA, the CDR3 is TGCAGCGTTGGATTTGTCTCCTACGAGCAGTACTTC. It translates to CSVGFVSYEQYF.

In its sample, this clonotype was seen many times. The rearrangement joins TRBV29-1 to TRBJ2-5; a weak D match, TRBD1 (6 bases). This CDR3 spans 12 amino acids. CDR1 is SQVTM and CDR2 is ANQGSEA in the germline V gene. V was trimmed by 4 bases and J by 5 bases, leaving 11 bases between them. The CDR3, as DNA: TGCAGCGTTGGACAGGCAGGGGAGACCCAGTACTTC. Its protein is CSVGQAGETQYF.

The rearrangement joins TRBV4-3 to TRBJ2-3, with D unresolved. Between the trimmed V and J ends, which lost 0 bases and 0 bases, there was a span of 16 bases. The CDR3 spans 18 residues. In germline, CDR1 is LGHNA, CDR2 YSLEER. The CDR3 coding sequence is TGCGCCAGCAGCCAAGATGGGATCAGCGCGACTAGCACAGATACGCAGTATTTT. Its translation: CASSQDGISATSTDTQYF.

Only a few counts were recorded for this clonotype. CDR3 nucleotides: TGTGCCAGTACGACAGGGTACGAGCAGTTCTTC. Its protein is CASTTGYEQFF. The chain recombines TRBV25-1 with TRBJ2-1, with 7 bases aligning to TRBD1. With 9 bases clipped from V and 10 bases from J, the junction kept 6 bases outside the gene matches. The V gene's germline CDR1 is MGHDK and CDR2 SYGVNS. CDR3 length: 11 residues.

The table lists this clonotype with a few counts. The chain recombines TRBV7-9 with TRBJ2-4, with TRBD1 matching over 10 bases. Germline CDR1 SEHNR, CDR2 FQNEAQ (reference sequence). CDR3 size: 17 residues. V trimming: 5 bases; J trimming: 1 base; junction bases outside the gene matches: 8. The CDR3 DNA follows: TGTGCCAGCAGCCCAGGGACAGGGGTGGGGGCCAAAAACATTCAGTACTTC. Amino acid sequence: CASSPGTGVGAKNIQYF.

The DNA for the CDR3 is TGTGCCAGCAGCCAAACCGGGGCCGGTGACAAAAACATTCAGTACTTC. This codes for CASSQTGAGDKNIQYF. The V gene is TRBV27, the J gene TRBJ2-4, with D tentatively TRBD1 or TRBD2 (5 bases each). From germline, CDR1 is MNHEY and CDR2 SMNVEV (reference sequence). Trimming shortened V by 6 bases and J by 3 bases, and 18 bases separated the two germline ends. CDR3 length: 16 residues.

This clonotype was seen many times. The chain combines TRBV3-1 with TRBJ2-7; 7 positions match TRBD2. CDR1 LGHDT and CDR2 YNNKEL come from the germline V gene (reference sequence). V was pared by 0 bases and J by 0 bases, with 5 bases of the junction left unmatched. This CDR3 contains 16 residues. The CDR3, as DNA: TGTGCCAGCAGCCAAGACACGGGGACTACCTCCTACGAGCAGTACTTC. It translates to CASSQDTGTTSYEQYF.

This clonotype was counted ten times or more. This sequence joins TRBV6-2 or TRBV6-3 and TRBJ2-2, with TRBD2 matching over 7 bases. This CDR3 is built from 13 residues. Trimming at V came to 4 bases and at J to 4 bases, leaving 0 bases not matched to a gene. Per germline, CDR1 MNHEY and CDR2 SVGEGT. The CDR3 spells CASSSGGTGELFF. Written as DNA, the CDR3 is TGTGCCAGCAGTTCGGGGGGCACCGGGGAGCTGTTTTTT.

The rearrangement uses TRBV29-1 and TRBJ1-5, with a weak D call TRBD1 (6 bases). Germline-derived CDR1 and CDR2 are SQVTM and ANQGSEA. Trimming removed 1 base from V and 4 bases from J, with 14 bases in between. The CDR3 runs to 15 residues. The CDR3 sequence is CSVEVGGGGNQPQHF. DNA of the CDR3: TGCAGCGTTGAAGTCGGGGGAGGGGGTAATCAGCCCCAGCATTTT.

This clonotype was found many times. V gene TRBV5-1 combines with J gene TRBJ1-6; unclear D gene. CDR1 is SGHRS and CDR2 is YFSETQ in the germline V gene. Trimming took 3 bases from V and 9 from J, leaving 7 bases between them. This CDR3 is built from 12 residues. This CDR3 is CASSSGGSPLHF. CDR3 in DNA: TGCGCCAGCAGCTCAGGTGGTTCACCCCTCCACTTT.

The rearrangement uses TRBV6-2 or TRBV6-3 and TRBJ1-2, with 7 bases matching TRBD1. CDR1 MNHEY and CDR2 SVGEGT come from the germline V gene. After removal of 5 bases from V and 4 bases from J, the junction contained 10 bases not matched to a gene. This CDR3 is built from 15 residues. Written as DNA, the CDR3 is TGTGCCAGCAGTCGCGACAGGGAGACCTTCTATGGCTACACCTTC. Translated, it gives CASSRDRETFYGYTF.

This clonotype was picked up many times. The V and J genes are TRBV7-2 and TRBJ1-4, with a tentative D call TRBD1 (6 bases). The CDR3 has 14 amino acids. CDR1 SGHTA and CDR2 FQGNSA come from the germline V gene. V was clipped by 2 bases and J by 6 bases, with 10 bases between them. The DNA for the CDR3 is TGTGCCAGCAGCTTAAGGGGGACCTATGAAAAACTGTTTTTT. Protein sequence: CASSLRGTYEKLFF.

The sample holds a few counts of this clonotype. CDR3 in DNA: TGTGCCAGCAGCGCAAGGGACACTGAAGCTTTCTTT. This gives the protein CASSARDTEAFF. The V and J genes are TRBV3-1 and TRBJ1-1, with D hard to call. There are 12 residues in the CDR3. V was cut by 5 bases and J by 3 bases, with 7 bases left in between. Germline V gene data show CDR1 as LGHDT and CDR2 as YNNKEL (reference sequence).

This clonotype was recorded many times. The rearrangement uses TRBV3-1 and TRBJ2-2; 9 nucleotides align to TRBD2. Germline V lookup: CDR1 LGHDT, CDR2 YNNKEL (reference sequence). The J segment lost 1 base and the V segment lost 4 bases, leaving 4 bases of the junction unmatched. This CDR3 spans 16 amino acids. As DNA, the CDR3 is TGTGCCAGCAGCCCCCTGACTAGCGGGAACACCGGGGAGCTGTTTTTT. Protein: CASSPLTSGNTGELFF. The full variable domain, with the rest looked up from reference TRBV3-1 and TRBJ2-2, is DTAVSQTPKYLVTQMGNDKSIKCEQNLGHDTMYWYKQDSKKFLKIMFSYNNKELIINETVPNRFSPKSPDKAHLNLHINSLELGDSAVYFCASSPLTSGNTGELFFGEGSRLTVL.

The rearrangement links TRBV4-3 to TRBJ2-7, with TRBD2 identical over 11 bases. V shed 0 bases, J shed 5 bases, and the junction held 3 bases outside the gene matches. CDR3 length: 15 amino acids. The germline gives CDR1 LGHNA, CDR2 YSLEER. The CDR3 region is CASSQERLAGNEQYF. Written as DNA, the CDR3 is TGCGCCAGCAGCCAAGAACGACTAGCGGGAAACGAGCAGTACTTC.

This clonotype was observed many times. The chain joins TRBV7-9 to TRBJ2-3, with unresolved D. This CDR3 contains 17 residues. Germline-derived CDR1 and CDR2 are SEHNR and FQNEAQ (reference sequence). Trimming stripped 2 bases from V and 2 bases from J, with 17 bases between. DNA of the CDR3: TGTGCCAGCAGCTTAAACTGGCAGACCCTCTTCACAGATACGCAGTATTTT. Protein: CASSLNWQTLFTDTQYF.

This clonotype was seen many times. The CDR3 nucleotides read TGCAGTGCTAGACCCTACGACAGGGGCCTCTCCTACGAGCAGTACTTC. Protein product: CSARPYDRGLSYEQYF. V is TRBV20-1 and J is TRBJ2-7, with 8 bases that match TRBD1. There are 16 residues in the CDR3. Germline V lookup: CDR1 DFQATT, CDR2 SNEGSKA (reference sequence). Trimming cost V 2 bases and J 0 bases; bases outside gene matches: 9.

This clonotype has a handful of counts. This CDR3 is CASSLPGRLEAFF. The CDR3 DNA is TGTGCCAGCAGTTTACCAGGTCGACTCGAAGCTTTCTTT. The V call is TRBV28, the J call TRBJ1-1; D unclear. Germline V gene data show CDR1 as MDHEN and CDR2 as SYDVKM. Between the trimmed V and J ends, which lost 2 bases and 8 bases, there was a span of 12 bases. The CDR3 consists of 13 residues.

The V and J genes are TRBV12-3 or TRBV12-4 and TRBJ2-7; 8 bases match TRBD2. The CDR3 totals 13 residues. The trim removed 6 bases at V and 5 bases at J, leaving 6 bases unmatched. The CDR3 loop reads CASSPGLVDEQYF. The CDR3 DNA sequence: TGTGCCAGCAGCCCGGGACTAGTCGACGAGCAGTACTTC.

This clonotype was counted between two and nine times. The chain couples TRBV12-3 or TRBV12-4 to TRBJ2-7; D ambiguous. This CDR3 is 13 amino acids long. V lost 6 bases to trimming and J lost 2 bases, with 11 bases between them. CDR3 DNA: TGTGCCAGCAGCCCCTTAGGGCCCTACGAGCAGTACTTC. It encodes CASSPLGPYEQYF.